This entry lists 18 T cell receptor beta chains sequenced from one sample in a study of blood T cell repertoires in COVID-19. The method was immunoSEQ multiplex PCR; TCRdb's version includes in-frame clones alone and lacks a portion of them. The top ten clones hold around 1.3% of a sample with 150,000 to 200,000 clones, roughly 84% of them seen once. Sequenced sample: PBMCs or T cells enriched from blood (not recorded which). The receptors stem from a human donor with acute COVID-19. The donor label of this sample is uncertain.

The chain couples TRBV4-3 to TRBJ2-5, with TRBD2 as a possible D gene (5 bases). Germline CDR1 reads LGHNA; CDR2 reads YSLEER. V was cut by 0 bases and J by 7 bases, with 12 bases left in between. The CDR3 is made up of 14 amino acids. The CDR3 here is CASSQDWAGGTQYF. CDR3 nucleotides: TGCGCCAGCAGCCAAGATTGGGCAGGAGGGACCCAGTACTTC.

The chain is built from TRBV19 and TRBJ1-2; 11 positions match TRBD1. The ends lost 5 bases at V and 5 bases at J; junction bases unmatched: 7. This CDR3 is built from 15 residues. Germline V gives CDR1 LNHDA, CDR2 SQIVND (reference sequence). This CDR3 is CASSPGQGATYGYTF. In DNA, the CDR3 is TGTGCCAGTAGTCCCGGACAGGGGGCGACATATGGCTACACCTTC.

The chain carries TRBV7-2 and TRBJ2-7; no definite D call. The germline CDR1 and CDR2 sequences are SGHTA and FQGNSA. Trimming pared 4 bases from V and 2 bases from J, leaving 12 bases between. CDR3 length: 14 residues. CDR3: CASSSQGGTYEQYF. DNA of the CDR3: TGTGCCAGCAGCTCCCAAGGCGGAACCTACGAGCAGTACTTC.

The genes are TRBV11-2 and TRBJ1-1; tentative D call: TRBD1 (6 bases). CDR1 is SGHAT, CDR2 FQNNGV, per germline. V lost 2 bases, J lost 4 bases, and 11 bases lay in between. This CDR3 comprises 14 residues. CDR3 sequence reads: CASSLMGAGTEAFF. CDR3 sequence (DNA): TGTGCCAGCAGCTTAATGGGGGCCGGCACTGAAGCTTTCTTT.

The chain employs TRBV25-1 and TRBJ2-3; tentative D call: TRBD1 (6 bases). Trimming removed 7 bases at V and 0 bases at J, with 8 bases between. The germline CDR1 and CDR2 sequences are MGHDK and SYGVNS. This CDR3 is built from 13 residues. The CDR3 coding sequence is TGTGCCAGCAAGGGGGATAGCACAGATACGCAGTATTTT. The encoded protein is CASKGDSTDTQYF.

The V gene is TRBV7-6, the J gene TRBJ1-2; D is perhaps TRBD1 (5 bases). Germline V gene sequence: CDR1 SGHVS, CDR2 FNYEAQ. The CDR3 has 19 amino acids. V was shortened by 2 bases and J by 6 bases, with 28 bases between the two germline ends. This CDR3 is CASSLMRGKPTSLNDGYTF. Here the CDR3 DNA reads TGTGCCAGCAGCTTAATGCGGGGGAAGCCGACGAGTTTAAACGATGGCTACACCTTC.

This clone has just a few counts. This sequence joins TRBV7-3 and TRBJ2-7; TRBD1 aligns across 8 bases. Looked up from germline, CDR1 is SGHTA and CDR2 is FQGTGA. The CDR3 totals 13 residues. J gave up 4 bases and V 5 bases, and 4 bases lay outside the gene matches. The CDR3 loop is CASSIWTGYEQYF. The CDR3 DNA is TGTGCCAGCAGCATCTGGACAGGGTACGAGCAGTACTTC.

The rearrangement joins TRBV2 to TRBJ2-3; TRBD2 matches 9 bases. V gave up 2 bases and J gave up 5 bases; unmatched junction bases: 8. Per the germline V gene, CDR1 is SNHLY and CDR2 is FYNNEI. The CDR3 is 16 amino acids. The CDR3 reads CASSEQSGGTVDTQYF. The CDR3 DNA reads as TGTGCCAGCAGTGAACAAAGCGGGGGGACGGTAGATACGCAGTATTTT.

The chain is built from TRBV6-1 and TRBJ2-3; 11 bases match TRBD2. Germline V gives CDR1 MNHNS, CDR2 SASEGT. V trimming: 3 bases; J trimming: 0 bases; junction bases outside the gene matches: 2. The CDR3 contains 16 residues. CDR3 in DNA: TGTGCCAGCAGTGACAGACTAGCGGGGAGCACAGATACGCAGTATTTT. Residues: CASSDRLAGSTDTQYF.

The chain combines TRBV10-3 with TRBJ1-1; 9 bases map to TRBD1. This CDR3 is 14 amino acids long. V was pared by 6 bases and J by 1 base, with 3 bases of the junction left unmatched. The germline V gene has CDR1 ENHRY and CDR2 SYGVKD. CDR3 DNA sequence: TGTGCCATCAGGGGGGGACAGGGGAACACTGAAGCTTTCTTT. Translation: CAIRGGQGNTEAFF.

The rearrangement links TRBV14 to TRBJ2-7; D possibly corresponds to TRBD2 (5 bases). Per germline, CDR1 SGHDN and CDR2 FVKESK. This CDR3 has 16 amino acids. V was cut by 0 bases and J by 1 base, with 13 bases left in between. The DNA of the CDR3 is TGTGCCAGCAGCCAAGAAAGAGGGTGGGAATCCTACGAGCAGTACTTC. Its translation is CASSQERGWESYEQYF.

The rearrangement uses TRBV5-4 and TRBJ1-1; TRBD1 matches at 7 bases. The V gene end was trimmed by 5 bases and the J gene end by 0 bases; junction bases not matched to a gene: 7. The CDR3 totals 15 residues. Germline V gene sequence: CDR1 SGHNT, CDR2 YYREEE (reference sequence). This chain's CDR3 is CASRRTGDLNTEAFF. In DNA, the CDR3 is TGTGCCAGCAGAAGAACAGGGGATCTGAACACTGAAGCTTTCTTT.

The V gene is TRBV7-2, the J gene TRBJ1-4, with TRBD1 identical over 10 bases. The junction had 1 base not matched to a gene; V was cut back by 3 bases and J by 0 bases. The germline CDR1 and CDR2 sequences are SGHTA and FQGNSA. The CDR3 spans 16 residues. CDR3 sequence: CASSFGQGATNEKLFF. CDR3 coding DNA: TGTGCCAGCAGCTTCGGACAGGGGGCAACTAATGAAAAACTGTTTTTT.

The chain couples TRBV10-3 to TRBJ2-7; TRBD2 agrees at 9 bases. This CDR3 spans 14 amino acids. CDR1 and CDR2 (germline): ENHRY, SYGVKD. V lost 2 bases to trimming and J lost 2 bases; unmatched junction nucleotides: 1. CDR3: CAISEPSGAYEQYF. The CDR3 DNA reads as TGTGCCATCAGTGAGCCTAGCGGGGCCTACGAGCAGTACTTC.

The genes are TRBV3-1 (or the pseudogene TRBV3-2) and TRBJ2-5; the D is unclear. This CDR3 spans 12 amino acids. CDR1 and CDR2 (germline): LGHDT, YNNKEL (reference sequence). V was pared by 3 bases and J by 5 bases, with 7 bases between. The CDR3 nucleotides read TGTGCCAGCAGCCAGTTGTCGGAGACCCAGTACTTC. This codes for CASSQLSETQYF.

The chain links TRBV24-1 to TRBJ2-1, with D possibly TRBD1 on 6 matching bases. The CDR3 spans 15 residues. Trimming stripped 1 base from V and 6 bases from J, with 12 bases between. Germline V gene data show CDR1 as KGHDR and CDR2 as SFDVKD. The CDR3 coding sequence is TGTGCCACCAGTGATTTCCAGGGGCGGGCCAATGAGCAGTTCTTC. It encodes CATSDFQGRANEQFF.

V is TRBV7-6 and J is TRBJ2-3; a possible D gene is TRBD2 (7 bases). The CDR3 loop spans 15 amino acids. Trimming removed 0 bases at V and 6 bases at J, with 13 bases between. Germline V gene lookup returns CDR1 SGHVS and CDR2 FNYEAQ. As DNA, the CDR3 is TGTGCCAGCAGCTTAGCGGGGGGGCCGGAGGATACGCAGTATTTT. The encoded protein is CASSLAGGPEDTQYF.

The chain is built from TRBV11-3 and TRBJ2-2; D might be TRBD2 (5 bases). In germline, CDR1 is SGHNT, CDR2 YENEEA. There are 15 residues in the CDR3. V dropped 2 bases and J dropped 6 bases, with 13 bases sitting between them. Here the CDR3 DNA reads TGTGCCAGCAGCTTAAGTAGCCGGGAAGCCGGGGAGCTGTTTTTT. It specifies CASSLSSREAGELFF.